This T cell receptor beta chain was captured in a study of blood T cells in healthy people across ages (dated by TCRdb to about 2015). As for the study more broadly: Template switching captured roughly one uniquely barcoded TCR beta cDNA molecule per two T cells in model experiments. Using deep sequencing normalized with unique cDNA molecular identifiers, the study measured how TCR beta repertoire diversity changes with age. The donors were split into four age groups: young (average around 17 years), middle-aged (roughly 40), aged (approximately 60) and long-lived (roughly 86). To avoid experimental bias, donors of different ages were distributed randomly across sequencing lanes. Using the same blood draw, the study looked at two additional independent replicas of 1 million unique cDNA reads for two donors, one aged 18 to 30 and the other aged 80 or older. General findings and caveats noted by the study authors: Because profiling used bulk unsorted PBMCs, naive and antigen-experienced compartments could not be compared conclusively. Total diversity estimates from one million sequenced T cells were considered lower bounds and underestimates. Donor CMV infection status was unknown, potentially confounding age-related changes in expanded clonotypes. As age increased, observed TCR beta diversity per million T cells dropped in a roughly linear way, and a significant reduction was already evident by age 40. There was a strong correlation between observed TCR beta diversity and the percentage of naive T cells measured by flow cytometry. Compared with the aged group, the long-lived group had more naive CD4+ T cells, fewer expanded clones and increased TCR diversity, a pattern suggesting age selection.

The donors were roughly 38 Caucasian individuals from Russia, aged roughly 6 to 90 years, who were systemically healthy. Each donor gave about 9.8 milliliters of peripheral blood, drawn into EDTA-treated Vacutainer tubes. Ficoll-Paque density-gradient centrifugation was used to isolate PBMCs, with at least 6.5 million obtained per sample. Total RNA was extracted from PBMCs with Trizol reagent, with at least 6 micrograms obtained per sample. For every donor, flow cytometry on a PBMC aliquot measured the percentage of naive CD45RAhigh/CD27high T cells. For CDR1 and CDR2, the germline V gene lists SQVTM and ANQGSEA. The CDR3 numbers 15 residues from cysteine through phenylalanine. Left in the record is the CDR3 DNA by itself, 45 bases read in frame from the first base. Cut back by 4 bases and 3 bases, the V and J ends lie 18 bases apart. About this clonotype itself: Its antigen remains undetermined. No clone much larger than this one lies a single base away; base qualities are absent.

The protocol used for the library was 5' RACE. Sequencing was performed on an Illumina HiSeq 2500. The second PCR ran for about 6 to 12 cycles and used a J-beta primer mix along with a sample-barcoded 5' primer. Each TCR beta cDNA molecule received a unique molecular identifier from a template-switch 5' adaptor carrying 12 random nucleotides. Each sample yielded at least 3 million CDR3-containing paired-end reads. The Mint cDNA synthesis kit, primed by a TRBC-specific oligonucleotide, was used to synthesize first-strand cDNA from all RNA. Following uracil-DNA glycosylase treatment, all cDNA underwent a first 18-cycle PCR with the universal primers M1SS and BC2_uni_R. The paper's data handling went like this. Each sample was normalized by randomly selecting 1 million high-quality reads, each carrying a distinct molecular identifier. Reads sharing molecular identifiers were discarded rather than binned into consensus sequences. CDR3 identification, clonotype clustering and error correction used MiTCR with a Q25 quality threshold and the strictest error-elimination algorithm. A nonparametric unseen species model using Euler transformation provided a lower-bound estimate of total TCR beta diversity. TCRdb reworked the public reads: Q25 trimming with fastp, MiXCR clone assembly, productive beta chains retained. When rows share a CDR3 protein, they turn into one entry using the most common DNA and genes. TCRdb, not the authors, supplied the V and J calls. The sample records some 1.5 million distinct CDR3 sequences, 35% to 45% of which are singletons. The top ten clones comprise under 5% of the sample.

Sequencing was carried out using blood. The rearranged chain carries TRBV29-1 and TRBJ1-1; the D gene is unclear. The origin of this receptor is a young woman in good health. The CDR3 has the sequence CSVVIWAEMHTEAFF. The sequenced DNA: TGCAGCGTTGTTATCTGGGCTGAAATGCACACTGAAGCTTTCTTT.